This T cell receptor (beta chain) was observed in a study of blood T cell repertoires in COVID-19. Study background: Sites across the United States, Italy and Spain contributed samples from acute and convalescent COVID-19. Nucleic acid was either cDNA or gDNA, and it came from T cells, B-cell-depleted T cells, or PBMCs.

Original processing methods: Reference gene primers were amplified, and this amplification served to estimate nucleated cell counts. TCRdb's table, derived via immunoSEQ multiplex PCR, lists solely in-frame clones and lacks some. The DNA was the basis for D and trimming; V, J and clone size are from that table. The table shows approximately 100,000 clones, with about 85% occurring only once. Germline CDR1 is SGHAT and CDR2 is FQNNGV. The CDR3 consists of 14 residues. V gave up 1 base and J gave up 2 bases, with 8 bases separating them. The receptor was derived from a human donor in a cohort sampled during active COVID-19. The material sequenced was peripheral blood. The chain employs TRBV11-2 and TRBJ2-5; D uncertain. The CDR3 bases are TGTGCCAGCAGCTTAGGTTACAATCAAGAGACCCAGTACTTC. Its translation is CASSLGYNQETQYF.